This TCR beta chain was sequenced in a study of T cell responses to AZD1222 COVID-19 vaccine. TCRdb's table, derived via immunoSEQ multiplex PCR, lists solely in-frame clones and lacks some. The sample shows some 120,000 clones, 75% to 90% of them seen only once. CDR3 length: 12 residues. V dropped 1 base and J dropped 5 bases, with 3 bases sitting between them. Germline assignment: CDR1 LGHNA and CDR2 YNFKEQ. This sample comprised peripheral blood, obtained on day 0 of MenACWY control vaccination. The TCR comes from an adult in good health. This chain uses TRBV4-2 with TRBJ1-5; D unresolved. CDR3 sequence (DNA): TGTGCCAGCAGCCAAGCGGATCAGCCCCAGCATTTT. This encodes CASSQADQPQHF.